What follows are 24 T cell receptor beta chains derived from one specimen sequenced in a study of tumor-infiltrating lymphocytes in oesophageal squamous cell carcinoma. TCRdb itself ran the PCR reads through MiXCR, one entry per CDR3 protein. The sample yields approximately 18,000 distinct CDR3 sequences, 40% to 45% seen once. The sequenced sample was normal esophageal tissue next to the tumor. The receptors derive from a female donor with esophageal squamous cell carcinoma.

There are many counts of this clonotype. The chain recombines TRBV7-8 with TRBJ2-7; D gene ambiguous. Per the germline V gene, CDR1 is SGHVS and CDR2 is FQNEAQ. There are 13 residues in the CDR3. V was cut by 2 bases and J by 2 bases, with 7 bases left in between. Here the CDR3 DNA reads TGTGCCAGCAGCTTATCTAGGACCTACGAGCAGTACTTC. Translated: CASSLSRTYEQYF.

The CDR3 nucleotides are TGTGCCAGCCTTGAGGGGGTTAATCAGCCCCAGCATTTT. This sequence encodes CASLEGVNQPQHF. The chain has TRBV12-3 or TRBV12-4 and TRBJ1-5; possible D gene TRBD1, 6 bases. V was pared by 8 bases and J by 4 bases, with 12 bases between. The CDR3 is 13 amino acids.

The V and J genes are TRBV7-9 and TRBJ2-2; D not certain. The CDR3 runs to 14 residues. V shed 0 bases and J shed 3 bases, with 5 bases lying between them. CDR1 and CDR2 (germline): SEHNR, FQNEAQ (reference sequence). The CDR3 region is CASSLAGYTGELFF. The CDR3, as DNA: TGTGCCAGCAGCTTAGCAGGGTACACCGGGGAGCTGTTTTTT. Supplemented by reference TRBV7-9 and TRBJ2-2, the full variable domain reads DTGVSQNPRHKITKRGQNVTFRCDPISEHNRLYWYRQTLGQGPEFLTYFQNEAQLEKSRLLSDRFSAERPKGSFSTLEIQRTEQGDSAMYLCASSLAGYTGELFFGEGSRLTVL.

For the CDR3, the DNA is TGTGCCAGCATCAACAGGGGGCTCTACTACAATGAGCAGTTCTTC. Its protein is CASINRGLYYNEQFF. The chain links TRBV27 to TRBJ2-1, with 9 bases aligning to TRBD1. Trimming removed 7 bases from V and 3 bases from J; junction bases left unmatched: 7. CDR1 MNHEY and CDR2 SMNVEV come from the germline V gene (reference sequence). The CDR3 loop spans 15 amino acids.

This clonotype showed up many times. The CDR3 does not close with the conserved phenylalanine or tryptophan, likely indicating a read error. The DNA is left out, because the CDR3 cannot be placed on it with certainty; the CDR3 is given as TCRdb lists it. The rearrangement links TRBV7-2 to TRBJ2-7; the table names TRBD1, a call not compared with the DNA. The V gene's germline CDR1 is SGHTA and CDR2 FQGNSA. Both ends counted, the CDR3 spans 17 residues. The CDR3 here is CASSLAQGASDGYTFGS.

Many counts were recorded for this clonotype. The chain links TRBV2 to TRBJ1-6; D unclear. The germline V and J ends were trimmed by 6 bases and 8 bases, with 14 bases remaining between them. The CDR3 totals 14 residues. The V gene's germline CDR1 is SNHLY and CDR2 FYNNEI. The CDR3 sequence is CASSRELTDSPLHF. The CDR3 DNA sequence: TGTGCCAGCAGCCGGGAACTCACGGATTCACCCCTCCACTTT.

The chain employs TRBV7-8 and TRBJ2-7; possibly TRBD2 for D (6 bases). V lost 2 bases and J 3 bases, leaving 14 bases between the germline ends. CDR1 is SGHVS, CDR2 FQNEAQ, per germline. This CDR3 spans 15 amino acids. The CDR3 coding sequence is TGTGCCAGCAGCTTAAGTCGGAGGGGTGGCTACGAGCAGTACTTC. It specifies CASSLSRRGGYEQYF.

This chain links TRBV7-2 with TRBJ2-5; 10 bases align to TRBD2. The better agreement between TRBJ2-1 and the DNA end casts doubt on the J call. Germline-derived CDR1 and CDR2 are SGHTA and FQGNSA. The CDR3 covers 14 residues. As DNA, the CDR3 is TGTGCCAGCAGCTTAGGGAGCGGGAGGGATGAGCAGTTCTTC. This sequence encodes CASSLGSGRDEQFF.

In this sample, this clonotype turned up a few times. CDR3 loop: CASSGRQGRYNEQYF. The CDR3 DNA is TGTGCCAGCAGCGGACGGCAGGGGAGGTACAATGAGCAGTACTTC. The rearrangement links TRBV7-6 to TRBJ2-4; possibly TRBD1 or TRBD2 for D (6 bases each). CDR1 and CDR2 from the germline V gene are SGHVS and FNYEAQ. This CDR3 region has 15 residues. The V and J ends lost 5 bases and 13 bases respectively, with 24 bases between them.

This clonotype is medium-sized within its sample. The chain recombines TRBV6-6 with TRBJ1-2; the D gene is possibly TRBD1 (6 bases). From germline, CDR1 is MNHNY and CDR2 SVGAGI (reference sequence). V lost 2 bases, J lost 8 bases, and 15 bases lay in between. This CDR3 contains 14 residues. CDR3 sequence reads: CASSYQGGGGGYTF. The CDR3 DNA sequence: TGTGCCAGCAGTTACCAAGGGGGGGGTGGAGGCTACACCTTC.

The chain joins TRBV7-6 to TRBJ2-4, with 7 nucleotides matching TRBD2. Trimming at V came to 5 bases and at J to 15 bases, leaving 13 bases not matched to a gene. Germline V gene lookup returns CDR1 SGHVS and CDR2 FNYEAQ. This CDR3 region has 13 residues. CDR3 nucleotides: TGTGCCAGCAGCCAAGCGTCTAGCGGAGGGGTGTACTTC. Protein product: CASSQASSGGVYF.

This clonotype was detected ten times or more. The chain recombines TRBV20-1 with TRBJ2-1; D uncertain. Trimming took 6 bases from V and 8 from J, leaving 11 bases between them. Germline values: CDR1 DFQATT, CDR2 SNEGSKA (reference sequence). CDR3 length equals 11 residues. CDR3 DNA sequence: TGCAGTGCCTCCATTTACCATGAGCAGTTCTTC. It yields the protein CSASIYHEQFF.

The chain couples TRBV7-6 to TRBJ2-3; 7 bases align to TRBD1. The DNA end is a closer match to TRBJ2-7, so the J assignment may be wrong. This CDR3 is built from 14 residues. From germline, CDR1 is SGHVS and CDR2 FNYEAQ. CDR3 in DNA: TGTGCCAGCAGCTTTGGGACAGCCCGCCGGGAGCAGTACTTC. Translation gives CASSFGTARREQYF.

The V call is TRBV20-1, the J call TRBJ1-1; D is perhaps TRBD1 (6 bases). Germline V gene lookup returns CDR1 DFQATT and CDR2 SNEGSKA (reference sequence). CDR3 length equals 14 residues. V lost 5 bases and J lost 5, with 18 bases in between. The CDR3 coding sequence is TGCAGTGCTCGCAGGGGTACGTTACGAACTGAAGCTTTCTTT. Its translation is CSARRGTLRTEAFF.

This sequence joins TRBV5-1 and TRBJ2-5, with 7 bases identical to TRBD1. The J call is doubtful: the DNA matches TRBJ2-7 better. Per the germline V gene, CDR1 is SGHRS and CDR2 is YFSETQ. This CDR3 is 14 amino acids long. CDR3 amino acids: CASTKDRTGYEQYF. CDR3 in DNA: TGCGCCAGCACCAAGGACAGGACCGGGTACGAGCAGTACTTC.

The J gene is TRBJ2-5, the V gene TRBV7-6, with D uncertain. The CDR3 covers 14 residues. Per the germline V gene, CDR1 is SGHVS and CDR2 is FNYEAQ. The V and J ends lost 2 bases and 5 bases respectively, with 12 bases between them. CDR3 bases: TGTGCCAGCAGCTTATCCACCGCCGGTGAGACCCAGTACTTC. Its translation: CASSLSTAGETQYF.

The chain has TRBV6-8 and TRBJ2-1; no definite D call. The V gene lost 2 bases and the J gene lost 5 bases, with 7 bases spanning the gap. CDR3 size: 13 residues. Per the germline V gene, CDR1 is MNHGY and CDR2 is SAAAGT. The CDR3 spells CASSYGSNNEQFF. CDR3 DNA sequence: TGTGCCAGCAGTTACGGCTCTAACAATGAGCAGTTCTTC.

The chain combines TRBV6-2 or TRBV6-3 with TRBJ2-5; 8 bases match TRBD2. The closer fit of TRBJ2-7 to the DNA end suggests the J call may be wrong. This CDR3 is 16 amino acids long. Germline V gives CDR1 MNHEY, CDR2 SVGEGT. The chain's CDR3 is CASRVSGAGSYYEQYF. CDR3 in DNA: TGTGCCAGCCGGGTTAGCGGGGCAGGGTCCTACTACGAGCAGTACTTC.

This clonotype was observed once. J is TRBJ2-1 and V is TRBV7-2; no firm D call. The end of the DNA is better explained by TRBJ2-7, so the J call may be wrong. The CDR3 is 12 residues long. Germline assignment: CDR1 SGHTA and CDR2 FQGNSA. Written as DNA, the CDR3 is TGTGCCAGCAGCTCCCTGGGGTACGAGCAGTACTTC. Encoded protein: CASSSLGYEQYF.

This clonotype has a handful of counts. The genes are TRBV7-6 and TRBJ1-1; D not certain. The germline gives CDR1 SGHVS, CDR2 FNYEAQ. This CDR3 is 13 amino acids long. With 1 base removed from V and 4 bases from J, the gap between germline ends came to 7 bases. CDR3 bases: TGTGCCAGCAGCTTAGTAAAGGCCACTGAAGCTTTCTTT. Translating gives CASSLVKATEAFF.

CDR3: CASSLRPGEQYF. In nucleotides, the CDR3 is TGTGCCAGCAGCTTGAGGCCCGGGGAGCAGTACTTC. The rearrangement uses TRBV7-2 and TRBJ2-7, with D hard to call. The CDR3 has 12 residues. V shed 3 bases and J shed 7 bases, with 10 bases lying between them. Germline CDR1 SGHTA, CDR2 FQGNSA.

Judged by abundance, this clonotype is medium-sized. The chain carries TRBV7-6 and TRBJ1-5; D call uncertain. Looked up from germline, CDR1 is SGHVS and CDR2 is FNYEAQ. The ends were cut back, 4 bases at V and 6 bases at J, with 19 bases in the middle. The CDR3 runs 16 residues. Here the CDR3 reads CASSSDGDPGVQPQHF. In DNA, the CDR3 is TGTGCCAGCAGCTCGGACGGTGACCCTGGGGTTCAGCCCCAGCATTTT.

In this sample, this clonotype turned up many times. The rearrangement joins TRBV27 to TRBJ1-2; no firm D call. Trimming removed 5 bases from V and 4 bases from J, with 20 bases in between. The CDR3 is 16 residues long. Per the germline V gene, CDR1 is MNHEY and CDR2 is SMNVEV (reference sequence). CDR3 nucleotides: TGTGCCAGCAGTCCCAAACCCCCGTGGGTGGGCTATGGCTACACCTTC. Translated, it gives CASSPKPPWVGYGYTF.

For this clonotype: This may come from a read error, since a much larger clone is one base off. The chain employs TRBV7-3 and TRBJ2-5; D not resolved. The CDR3 has 13 residues. The V gene's germline CDR1 is SGHTA and CDR2 FQGTGA. V gave up 6 bases and J gave up 11 bases, with 19 bases separating them. CDR3 nucleotide sequence: TGTGCCAGCAGTTCCTCTGGCCTACCACAGCAGTACTTC. Encoded protein: CASSSSGLPQQYF.